Listed here are 32 T cell receptor beta chains from one sample, sequenced in a study of control samples from healthy donors and cancer patients. Produced via immunoSEQ multiplex PCR; TCRdb's table is partial and in-frame only. The table lists just over 150,000 clones, 80% to 90% of them singletons. Sample: blood. These receptors were obtained from a man aged 25-40 years in good health.

This clone has just one count. This chain joins TRBV19 and TRBJ1-5, with no clear D. CDR1 and CDR2 from the germline V gene are LNHDA and SQIVND (reference sequence). The CDR3 runs to 13 residues. The V end was cut by 2 bases, the J end by 3 bases, with 5 bases between. CDR3 nucleotides: TGTGCCAGTAGTATACGAACCAATCAGCCCCAGCATTTT. It is translated as CASSIRTNQPQHF. The full variable domain, completed using reference TRBV19 and TRBJ1-5, is DGGITQSPKYLFRKEGQNVTLSCEQNLNHDAMYWYRQDPGQGLRLIYYSQIVNDFQKGDIAEGYSVSREKKESFPLTVTSAQKNPTAFYLCASSIRTNQPQHFGDGTRLSIL.

The J gene is TRBJ2-4, the V gene TRBV19; perhaps D is TRBD1 or TRBD2 (5 bases each). The CDR3 is made up of 13 amino acids. Trimming pared 0 bases from V and 6 bases from J, leaving 6 bases between. Germline V gives CDR1 LNHDA, CDR2 SQIVND (reference sequence). For the CDR3, the DNA is TGTGCCAGTAGTATAGAGGGGGTAAACATTCAGTACTTC. It codes for CASSIEGVNIQYF.

The V and J genes are TRBV24-1 and TRBJ1-2; D is undetermined. This CDR3 has 13 residues. From germline, CDR1 is KGHDR and CDR2 SFDVKD. V shed 5 bases and J shed 6 bases, with 12 bases lying between them. CDR3 residues: CATSGSRSNGYTF. The CDR3 DNA reads TGTGCCACCAGTGGGTCGAGGTCTAATGGCTACACCTTC.

The chain uses TRBV28 and TRBJ2-7; D possibly corresponds to TRBD2 (5 bases). With 3 bases removed from V and 2 bases from J, the gap between germline ends came to 8 bases. Germline V gives CDR1 MDHEN, CDR2 SYDVKM. The CDR3 is 13 residues long. The CDR3 loop reads CASSFTGTYEQYF. The DNA for the CDR3 is TGTGCCAGCAGTTTCACCGGGACCTACGAGCAGTACTTC.

This chain links TRBV27 with TRBJ1-5; no reliable D call. The CDR3 has 16 amino acids. Trimming left V 5 bases short and J 4 bases short, with 18 bases between. The germline V gene encodes CDR1 MNHEY and CDR2 SMNVEV (reference sequence). The CDR3 coding sequence is TGTGCCAGCAGTCCACGGACTGGGGAGGAGAATCAGCCCCAGCATTTT. Amino acid sequence: CASSPRTGEENQPQHF.

The rearrangement links TRBV2 to TRBJ2-7; 7 bases are shared with TRBD2. Trimming removed 3 bases from V and 5 bases from J; junction bases left unmatched: 13. CDR3 length equals 16 residues. Germline-derived CDR1 and CDR2 are SNHLY and FYNNEI. The CDR3 DNA sequence: TGTGCCAGCAGTGATGGGGGGACTACAAAAGTGGACGAGCAGTACTTC. Protein sequence: CASSDGGTTKVDEQYF.

The V call is TRBV10-3, the J call TRBJ1-5; no definite D call. Germline CDR1 and CDR2: ENHRY and SYGVKD. The CDR3 covers 13 residues. With 3 bases removed from V and 3 bases from J, the gap between germline ends came to 6 bases. CDR3 DNA sequence: TGTGCCATCAGTGACACCCTCAATCAGCCCCAGCATTTT. This translates into CAISDTLNQPQHF.

V gene TRBV7-2 combines with J gene TRBJ2-7, with D possibly TRBD1 on 6 matching bases. This CDR3 has 15 residues. Germline V gene data show CDR1 as SGHTA and CDR2 as FQGNSA. V was pared by 4 bases and J by 0 bases, with 13 bases between. The CDR3 DNA is TGTGCCAGCAGCTCATATTCGACAGGCTCCTACGAGCAGTACTTC. This encodes CASSSYSTGSYEQYF.

The chain combines TRBV6-5 with TRBJ2-1, with TRBD2 matching over 11 bases. J lost 7 bases, V lost 7 bases, and 6 bases had no gene match. The CDR3 covers 14 residues. Germline-derived CDR1 and CDR2 are MNHEY and SVGAGI. The CDR3 DNA reads TGTGCCAGCACTGGACTAGCGGGTATGAATGAGCAGTTCTTC. Amino acid sequence: CASTGLAGMNEQFF.

The chain recombines TRBV5-4 with TRBJ2-3, with a weak D call TRBD1 (5 bases). The CDR3 has 13 amino acids. Germline CDR1 reads SGHNT; CDR2 reads YYREEE (reference sequence). The V gene lost 1 base and the J gene lost 5 bases, with 8 bases spanning the gap. As DNA, the CDR3 is TGTGCCAGCAGCTTGAGGGGCGTAGATACGCAGTATTTT. This codes for CASSLRGVDTQYF.

The rearrangement links TRBV2 to TRBJ1-3; no firm D call. CDR1 is SNHLY, CDR2 FYNNEI, per germline. The CDR3 loop spans 12 amino acids. V was clipped by 6 bases and J by 2 bases, with 5 bases between them. CDR3 coding DNA: TGTGCCAGCAGCAGACCTGGAAACACCATATATTTT. Residues: CASSRPGNTIYF.

The chain is built from TRBV4-1 and TRBJ2-1, with 11 positions matching TRBD1. The trim removed 6 bases at V and 8 bases at J, leaving 9 bases unmatched. The CDR3 has 15 amino acids. In germline, CDR1 is MGHRA, CDR2 YSYEKL. The DNA of the CDR3 is TGCGCCAGCAGGCACCCGGGACAGGGGGACCATGAGCAGTTCTTC. Translated, it gives CASRHPGQGDHEQFF.

The V call is TRBV7-2, the J call TRBJ2-4, with 8 nucleotides matching TRBD1. Germline lookup yields CDR1 SGHTA and CDR2 FQGNSA. V shed 5 bases and J 7 bases; nucleotides not matched to a gene: 13. The CDR3 extends over 16 amino acids. CDR3 sequence: CASSPPKPGQGNIQYF. The DNA for the CDR3 is TGTGCCAGCAGCCCCCCCAAGCCAGGACAGGGCAACATTCAGTACTTC.

This clone was observed a single time. This rearrangement joins TRBV5-1 to TRBJ2-1, with TRBD2 matching 10 bases. Germline V CDR1 and CDR2: SGHRS, YFSETQ. V lost 3 bases, J lost 7 bases, and 19 bases stayed unmatched. The CDR3 has 19 residues. Written as DNA, the CDR3 is TGCGCCAGCAGCTGGGGGGGTGCGGCTAGCGGGAGTTGGGCGAATGAGCAGTTCTTC. It encodes CASSWGGAASGSWANEQFF.

The gene calls are TRBV29-1 and TRBJ1-2; D gene unclear. V was clipped by 6 bases and J by 8 bases, with 13 bases between them. Germline V gives CDR1 SQVTM, CDR2 ANQGSEA. The CDR3 is made up of 11 amino acids. For the CDR3, the DNA is TGCAGCGTAAACCGCCCCGAGGGCTACACCTTC. It yields the protein CSVNRPEGYTF.

The sample holds one count of this clone. The gene calls are TRBV19 and TRBJ2-4; 10 positions agree with TRBD1. Unmatched junction bases numbered 5, after V lost 3 bases and J lost 9 bases. Germline lookup yields CDR1 LNHDA and CDR2 SQIVND (reference sequence). The CDR3 totals 14 residues. The chain's CDR3 is CASSIGQGGSIQYF. The CDR3 nucleotides are TGTGCCAGTAGTATTGGACAGGGGGGAAGCATTCAGTACTTC.

V usage is TRBV27 and J usage is TRBJ2-1; 10 nucleotides agree with TRBD2. V shed 6 bases, J shed 6 bases, and the junction held 2 bases outside the gene matches. CDR1 and CDR2 from the germline V gene are MNHEY and SMNVEV (reference sequence). CDR3 length: 13 amino acids. DNA for the CDR3: TGTGCCAGCAGCCCTAGCGGGAGCAATGAGCAGTTCTTC. As protein: CASSPSGSNEQFF.

The chain recombines TRBV20-1 with TRBJ2-7; no reliable D call. The germline V and J ends were trimmed by 4 bases and 1 base, with 2 bases remaining between them. The CDR3 loop spans 10 amino acids. Germline V gene sequence: CDR1 DFQATT, CDR2 SNEGSKA (reference sequence). Here the CDR3 reads CSATSYEQYF. CDR3 DNA sequence: TGCAGTGCTACATCCTACGAGCAGTACTTC.

This sequence joins TRBV7-9 and TRBJ2-7; 9 bases fit TRBD1. Germline CDR1 reads SEHNR; CDR2 reads FQNEAQ (reference sequence). The CDR3 has 14 amino acids. V lost 5 bases to trimming and J lost 6 bases; unmatched junction nucleotides: 8. CDR3 region: CASSPGQGTSEQYF. In nucleotides, the CDR3 is TGTGCCAGCAGCCCGGGACAGGGAACGAGCGAGCAGTACTTC.

The rearrangement uses TRBV11-2 and TRBJ1-4; D possibly corresponds to TRBD1 (6 bases). Trimming pared 4 bases from V and 7 bases from J, leaving 19 bases between. This CDR3 region has 16 residues. Per the germline V gene, CDR1 is SGHAT and CDR2 is FQNNGV. This chain's CDR3 is CASSSLRGPSGEKLFF. DNA of the CDR3: TGTGCCAGCAGCTCCCTCAGGGGACCTTCGGGTGAAAAACTGTTTTTT.

The rearrangement joins TRBV18 to TRBJ2-7, with unresolved D. Germline CDR1 KGHSH, CDR2 LQKENI. This CDR3 spans 14 amino acids. V was shortened by 6 bases and J by 3 bases, with 15 bases between the two germline ends. The DNA for the CDR3 is TGTGCCAGCTCGCAAGGCACAGTATTCTACGAGCAGTACTTC. It encodes CASSQGTVFYEQYF.

V gene TRBV7-3 combines with J gene TRBJ2-1, with no clear D. This CDR3 has 13 amino acids. Germline values: CDR1 SGHTA, CDR2 FQGTGA. Trimming removed 2 bases at V and 4 bases at J, with 6 bases between. CDR3 sequence (DNA): TGTGCCAGCAGCTTAGGGTCTTACAATGAGCAGTTCTTC. Translation: CASSLGSYNEQFF.

This clone is a singleton in its sample. Other nucleotide sequences from this sample produce the same CDR3. J is TRBJ2-7 and V is TRBV5-6; 10 bases fit TRBD2. CDR1 and CDR2 (germline): SGHDT, YYEEEE. Losses at the gene ends were 2 bases for V and 0 bases for J; bases not matched to a gene: 2. This CDR3 has 15 amino acids. The CDR3 reads CASSFLAGGSYEQYF. The DNA of the CDR3 is TGTGCCAGCAGCTTCTTAGCGGGAGGCTCCTACGAGCAGTACTTC.

The genes are TRBV4-1 and TRBJ1-6, with TRBD1 matching 7 bases. Germline V lookup: CDR1 MGHRA, CDR2 YSYEKL. This CDR3 region has 16 residues. Trimming removed 0 bases from V and 7 bases from J; junction bases left unmatched: 6. The CDR3: CASSQDSQGKNSPLHF. As DNA, the CDR3 is TGCGCCAGCAGCCAAGATTCACAGGGGAAAAATTCACCCCTCCACTTT.

The DNA of the CDR3 is TGTGCCAGCAGCCTGGGACGGATCAATTCACCCCTCCACTTT. Amino acids: CASSLGRINSPLHF. This rearrangement joins TRBV2 to TRBJ1-6, with D perhaps matching TRBD1 (5 bases). The V end lost 6 bases, the J end lost 7 bases, and 13 bases lay between the germline ends. The CDR3 covers 14 residues. Germline V gene lookup returns CDR1 SNHLY and CDR2 FYNNEI.

Here the CDR3 reads CASSQTSNLGTGELFF. The CDR3 bases are TGTGCCAGCAGTCAAACCTCTAACTTAGGTACCGGGGAGCTGTTTTTT. The genes are TRBV27 and TRBJ2-2; no reliable D call. CDR1 is MNHEY, CDR2 SMNVEV, per germline (reference sequence). This CDR3 is built from 16 residues. V was shortened by 5 bases and J by 5 bases, with 18 bases between the two germline ends.

CDR3 region: CAISAGQGDTEAFF. CDR3 in DNA: TGTGCCATCAGTGCGGGACAGGGGGATACTGAAGCTTTCTTT. The gene calls are TRBV10-3 and TRBJ1-1; 11 nucleotides match TRBD1. Germline lookup yields CDR1 ENHRY and CDR2 SYGVKD. The V and J ends lost 4 bases and 5 bases, in that order; junction bases with no gene match: 3. The CDR3 totals 14 residues.

The chain uses TRBV6-5 and TRBJ2-5; the D gene is possibly TRBD2 (7 bases). Germline assignment: CDR1 MNHEY and CDR2 SVGAGI. V lost 10 bases to trimming and J lost 2 bases, with 14 bases between them. The CDR3 consists of 13 residues. CDR3 sequence: CAKTGLGQETQYF. CDR3 DNA sequence: TGTGCCAAGACAGGACTAGGGCAAGAGACCCAGTACTTC.

The rearrangement joins TRBV3-1 (or the pseudogene TRBV3-2) to TRBJ2-2; D ambiguous. This CDR3 region has 13 residues. V was shortened by 5 bases and J by 7 bases, with 11 bases between the two germline ends. In germline, CDR1 is LGHDT, CDR2 YNNKEL (reference sequence). The CDR3 coding sequence is TGTGCCAGCAGCTCCCCCGCAGGCGGGGAGCTGTTTTTT. This translates into CASSSPAGGELFF.

The rearrangement uses TRBV5-5 and TRBJ2-5, with a weak D call TRBD2 (6 bases). V was cut by 0 bases and J by 1 base, with 13 bases left in between. The CDR3 has 16 amino acids. Per the germline V gene, CDR1 is SGHKS and CDR2 is YYEKEE (reference sequence). CDR3 bases: TGTGCCAGCAGCTTGGGAGGAGGGGCAGCCCAAGAGACCCAGTACTTC. This codes for CASSLGGGAAQETQYF. The full variable domain, rest sourced from reference TRBV5-5 and TRBJ2-5, is DAGVTQSPTHLIKTRGQQVTLRCSPISGHKSVSWYQQVLGQGPQFIFQYYEKEERGRGNFPDRFSARQFPNYSSELNVNALLLGDSALYLCASSLGGGAAQETQYFGPGTRLLVL.

The chain joins TRBV10-1 to TRBJ2-1; D unresolved. CDR1 and CDR2 from the germline V gene are WNHNN and SYGVQD (reference sequence). The CDR3 extends over 16 amino acids. The V gene lost 5 bases and the J gene lost 8 bases, with 22 bases spanning the gap. The CDR3 nucleotides read TGCGCCAGCAGTTGTTGCCAGGCCTTCCTCCGCGATGAGCAGTTCTTC. It yields the protein CASSCCQAFLRDEQFF.

The chain joins TRBV25-1 to TRBJ1-4; D is undetermined. This CDR3 comprises 11 residues. Germline CDR1 reads MGHDK; CDR2 reads SYGVNS. Trimming shortened V by 5 bases and J by 7 bases, and 5 bases separated the two germline ends. CDR3 sequence reads: CASSSGEKLFF. CDR3 in DNA: TGTGCCAGCAGTTCCGGTGAAAAACTGTTTTTT.